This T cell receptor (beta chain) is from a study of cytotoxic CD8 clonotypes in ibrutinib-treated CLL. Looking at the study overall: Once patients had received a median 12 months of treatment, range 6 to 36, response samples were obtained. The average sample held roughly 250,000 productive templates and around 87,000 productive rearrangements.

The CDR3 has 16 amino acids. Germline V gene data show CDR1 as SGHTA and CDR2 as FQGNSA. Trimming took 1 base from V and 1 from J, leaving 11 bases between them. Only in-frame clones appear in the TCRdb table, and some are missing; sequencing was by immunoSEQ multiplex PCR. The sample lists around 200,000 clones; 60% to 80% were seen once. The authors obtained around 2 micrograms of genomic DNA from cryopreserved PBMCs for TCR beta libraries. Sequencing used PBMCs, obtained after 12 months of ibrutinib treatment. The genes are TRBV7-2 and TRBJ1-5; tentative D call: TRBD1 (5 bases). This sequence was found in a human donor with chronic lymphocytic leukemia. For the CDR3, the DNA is TGTGCCAGCAGCTTAGATTTGGGGGGGAGCAATCAGCCCCAGCATTTT. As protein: CASSLDLGGSNQPQHF.